The entry below describes one T cell receptor (beta chain). What it binds is not known. This sample was included in a study of T-cell memory formation after mild COVID-19. Study background: Clusters of TCRs were largely donor specific. Findings of the study overall: Day 15 to 85 contracting clones showed balanced CD4/CD8; later expanders leaned CD4+.

Germline loops: CDR1 GTSNPN, CDR2 SVGIG (reference sequence). V lost 8 bases to trimming and J lost 1 base, with 6 bases between them. The CDR3 has 12 amino acids. TCRdb analysed the 5' RACE reads with MiXCR anew, one entry per CDR3 protein. The sample carries about 560,000 distinct CDR3 sequences, roughly 17% recorded once. The rearrangement links TRBV30 to TRBJ2-6; a possible D gene is TRBD1 (5 bases). This clonotype was sampled from an adult woman who had mild COVID-19 (a few samples of this study predate the infection). Cell type and time point are not known. Sequences were obtained from PBMCs or a T cell subset sorted from them (not recorded which). CDR3 DNA: TGTGCCGGGGCTTCTGGGGCCAACGTCCTGACTTTC. Its translation: CAGASGANVLTF.